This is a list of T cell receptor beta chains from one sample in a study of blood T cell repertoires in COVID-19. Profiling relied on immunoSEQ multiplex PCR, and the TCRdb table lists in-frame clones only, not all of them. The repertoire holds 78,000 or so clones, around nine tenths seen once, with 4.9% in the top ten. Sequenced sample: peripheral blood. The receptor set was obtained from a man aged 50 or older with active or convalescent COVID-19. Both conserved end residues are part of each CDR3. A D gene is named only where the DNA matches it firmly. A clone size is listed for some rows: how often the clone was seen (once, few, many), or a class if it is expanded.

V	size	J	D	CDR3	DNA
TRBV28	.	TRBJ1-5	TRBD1	CASSPGTVKYSNQPQHF	TGTGCCAGCAGCCCCGGGACAGTAAAATATAGCAATCAGCCCCAGCATTTT
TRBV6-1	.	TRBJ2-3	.	CASSDELADPNTQYF	TGTGCCAGCAGTGACGAGCTAGCCGATCCGAATACGCAGTATTTT
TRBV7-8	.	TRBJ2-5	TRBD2	CASSSVAGGETQYF	TGTGCCAGCAGCTCCGTAGCGGGCGGGGAGACCCAGTACTTC
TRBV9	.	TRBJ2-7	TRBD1	CASSAGGQGFYEQYF	TGTGCCAGCAGCGCCGGGGGACAGGGTTTCTACGAGCAGTACTTC
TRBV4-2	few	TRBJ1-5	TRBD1	CASSRMDRANQPQHF	TGTGCCAGCAGCCGTATGGACAGGGCTAATCAGCCCCAGCATTTT
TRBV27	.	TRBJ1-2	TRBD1	CASSTGQGDVYGYTF	TGTGCCAGCAGTACGGGACAGGGGGATGTCTATGGCTACACCTTC
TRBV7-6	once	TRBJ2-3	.	CASSNRETDTQYF	TGTGCCAGCAGCAACAGGGAAACAGATACGCAGTATTTT
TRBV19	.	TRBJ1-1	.	CASNAVPNTEAFF	TGTGCCAGTAACGCGGTACCGAACACTGAAGCTTTCTTT
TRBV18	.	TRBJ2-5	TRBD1	CASSPGQLKYQETQYF	TGTGCCAGCTCACCGGGACAGCTTAAGTACCAAGAGACCCAGTACTTC
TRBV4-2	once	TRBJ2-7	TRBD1	CASSQDVGQGYEQYF	TGTGCCAGCAGCCAAGATGTGGGACAGGGCTACGAGCAGTACTTC
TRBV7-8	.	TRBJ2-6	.	CASSLSTSGANVLTF	TGTGCCAGCAGCTTGAGTACCTCTGGGGCCAACGTCCTGACTTTC
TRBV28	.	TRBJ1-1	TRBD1	CASSPLQGVRTEAFF	TGTGCCAGCTCGCCCTTGCAGGGGGTTCGAACTGAAGCTTTCTTT
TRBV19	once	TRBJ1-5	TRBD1	CASSIDLGQVSNQPQHF	TGTGCCAGTAGTATAGATCTAGGACAGGTTAGCAATCAGCCCCAGCATTTT
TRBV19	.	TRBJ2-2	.	CASSILGNTGELFF	TGTGCCAGTAGTATCCTAGGGAACACCGGGGAGCTGTTTTTT
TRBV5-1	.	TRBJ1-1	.	CASSPGGTEAFF	TGCGCCAGCTCCCCTGGGGGGACTGAAGCTTTCTTT
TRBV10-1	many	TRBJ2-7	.	CASSGGDLSTYEQYF	TGCGCCAGCAGTGGCGGGGACTTATCCACCTACGAGCAGTACTTC
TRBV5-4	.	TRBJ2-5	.	CASSLGLDLETQYF	TGTGCCAGCAGCTTGGGGCTAGATTTGGAGACCCAGTACTTC
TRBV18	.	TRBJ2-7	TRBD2	CASSPPAGTTYEQYF	TGTGCCAGCTCACCACCGGCCGGGACTACCTACGAGCAGTACTTC
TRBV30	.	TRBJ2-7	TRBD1	CAWRTGVSYEQYF	TGTGCCTGGAGGACAGGGGTCTCCTACGAGCAGTACTTC
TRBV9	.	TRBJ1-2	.	CASSVGGSQGDGYTF	TGTGCCAGCAGCGTAGGGGGCTCCCAAGGCGATGGCTACACCTTC
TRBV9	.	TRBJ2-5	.	CASSVGPYVETQYF	TGTGCCAGCAGCGTAGGCCCCTACGTGGAGACCCAGTACTTC
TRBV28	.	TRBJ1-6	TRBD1	CASSSGQGTPLHF	TGTGCCAGCAGTTCGGGACAGGGGACCCCCCTCCACTTT
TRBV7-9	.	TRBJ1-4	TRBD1	CASSSGTGSEKLFF	TGTGCCAGCAGCTCCGGGACAGGGAGTGAAAAACTGTTTTTT
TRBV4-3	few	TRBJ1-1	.	CASSQDGGHGTEAFF	TGCGCCAGCAGCCAAGACGGGGGGCACGGCACTGAAGCTTTCTTT
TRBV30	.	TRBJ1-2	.	CALGGYGYTF	TGTGCCTTAGGGGGCTATGGCTACACCTTC
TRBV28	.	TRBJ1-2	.	CASSSSPGYGYTF	TGTGCCAGCAGTTCTAGTCCAGGGTATGGCTACACCTTC
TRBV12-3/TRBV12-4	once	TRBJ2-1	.	CASSLRSYNEQFF	TGTGCCAGCAGTTTGCGGTCCTACAATGAGCAGTTCTTC
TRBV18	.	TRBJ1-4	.	CASSPGSATNEKLFF	TGTGCCAGCTCACCCGGGAGTGCAACTAATGAAAAACTGTTTTTT
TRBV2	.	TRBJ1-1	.	CASSGVGQNTEAFF	TGTGCCAGCAGTGGAGTGGGACAGAACACTGAAGCTTTCTTT
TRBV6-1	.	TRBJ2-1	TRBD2	CASSEATSGGNEQFF	TGTGCCAGCAGTGAAGCAACTAGCGGGGGGAATGAGCAGTTCTTC
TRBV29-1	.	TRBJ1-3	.	CSVSDSVGNTIYF	TGCAGCGTTTCCGACTCAGTTGGAAACACCATATATTTT
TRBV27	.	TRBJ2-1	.	CASSLWSGVLYNEQFF	TGTGCCAGCAGTTTATGGTCAGGGGTCCTCTACAATGAGCAGTTCTTC
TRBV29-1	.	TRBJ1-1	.	CSVEATAEAFF	TGCAGCGTTGAAGCAACGGCTGAAGCTTTCTTT
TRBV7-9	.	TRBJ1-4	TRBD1	CASSSGQLNEKLFF	TGTGCCAGCAGCTCGGGACAGCTAAATGAAAAACTGTTTTTT
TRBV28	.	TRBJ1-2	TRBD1	CASSPRDRTEGGYTF	TGTGCCAGCAGTCCCCGGGACAGGACGGAAGGTGGCTACACCTTC
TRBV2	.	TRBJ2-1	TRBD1	CASSEEGQGWNEQFF	TGTGCCAGCAGTGAAGAGGGACAGGGATGGAATGAGCAGTTCTTC
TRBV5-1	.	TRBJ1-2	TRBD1	CASSEDRDYGYTF	TGCGCCAGCAGCGAGGACAGGGACTATGGCTACACCTTC
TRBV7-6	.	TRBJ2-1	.	CASSLGNAGDNEQFF	TGTGCCAGCAGCTTAGGCAATGCAGGGGACAATGAGCAGTTCTTC
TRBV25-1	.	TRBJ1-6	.	CASSDRYNSPLHF	TGTGCCAGCAGTGACCGGTACAATTCACCCCTCCACTTT
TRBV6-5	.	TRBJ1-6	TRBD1	CASSYSTDRGHSPLHF	TGTGCCAGCAGTTACTCGACCGACAGGGGGCATTCACCCCTCCACTTT
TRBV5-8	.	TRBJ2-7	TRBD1	CASSADRGYEQYF	TGTGCCAGCAGCGCGGACAGGGGCTACGAGCAGTACTTC
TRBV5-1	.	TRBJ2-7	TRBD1	CASSLEDREYEQYF	TGCGCCAGCAGCTTGGAAGACAGGGAGTACGAGCAGTACTTC
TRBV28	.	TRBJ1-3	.	CASSLWGGDSGNTIYF	TGTGCCAGCAGTTTATGGGGGGGGGACTCTGGAAACACCATATATTTT
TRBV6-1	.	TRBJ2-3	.	CASSDPPVLDTQYF	TGTGCCAGCAGTGATCCCCCCGTTTTGGATACGCAGTATTTT
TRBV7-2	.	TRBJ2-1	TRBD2	CASSFGTSGGSSYNEQFF	TGTGCCAGCAGCTTTGGGACTAGCGGGGGGTCCTCCTACAATGAGCAGTTCTTC
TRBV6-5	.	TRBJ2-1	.	CASSLSSPVYNEQFF	TGTGCCAGCAGCCTATCCTCTCCGGTCTACAATGAGCAGTTCTTC
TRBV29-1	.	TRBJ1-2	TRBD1	CSGGTGAYGYTF	TGCAGCGGGGGGACAGGGGCCTATGGCTACACCTTC
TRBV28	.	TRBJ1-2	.	CASTQGLARYTF	TGTGCCAGCACCCAGGGTTTAGCACGCTACACCTTC
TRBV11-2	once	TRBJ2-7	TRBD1	CASSFRQGQVEYF	TGTGCCAGCAGCTTCCGACAAGGACAGGTTGAGTACTTC
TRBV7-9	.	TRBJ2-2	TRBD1	CASSAGTAFGELFF	TGTGCCAGCAGCGCCGGGACAGCGTTCGGGGAGCTGTTTTTT
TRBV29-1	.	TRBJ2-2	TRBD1	CSGTQGAGELFF	TGCAGCGGTACTCAGGGGGCCGGGGAGCTGTTTTTT
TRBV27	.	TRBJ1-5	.	CASSLSIPGNNQPQHF	TGTGCCAGCAGTTTATCGATACCAGGAAATAATCAGCCCCAGCATTTT
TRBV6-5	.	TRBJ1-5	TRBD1	CASSPGTEYQPQHF	TGTGCCAGCAGCCCAGGGACAGAGTATCAGCCCCAGCATTTT
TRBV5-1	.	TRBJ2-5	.	CATAKREKETQYF	TGCGCCACGGCTAAGAGGGAGAAGGAGACCCAGTACTTC